This TCR beta chain comes out of a study of blood T cell repertoires in COVID-19. Study at large: Samples representing acute and convalescent COVID-19 were sourced from the United States, Italy and Spain.

Unmatched junction bases numbered 5, after V lost 4 bases and J lost 1 base. The CDR3 runs to 15 residues. Looked up from germline, CDR1 is MGHRA and CDR2 is YSYEKL. Repertoires were generated with immunoSEQ multiplex PCR, while TCRdb's copy carries only in-frame clones and drops some. The sample has under 250,000 clones; approximately 85% are singletons. The rearrangement links TRBV4-1 to TRBJ2-7; 9 bases agree with TRBD1. The sequence derives from a woman in her 70s with COVID-19, enrolled during active disease. The sequenced material came from peripheral blood. This CDR3 reads CASSPADRGSYEQYF. Written as DNA, the CDR3 is TGCGCCAGCAGCCCTGCCGACAGGGGGTCCTACGAGCAGTACTTC.